Each of the 6 T cell receptor beta chains below was sequenced from the same sample in a study of cytomegalovirus exposure and HLA in healthy donors (dated by TCRdb to about 2017). The receptor library was made with the immunoSEQ multiplex PCR assay. The multiplex PCR relied on a mix of 60 forward primers for TCR Vbeta segments and 13 reverse primers for TCR Jbeta segments. TCRdb's version of the immuneACCESS table is confined to in-frame rearrangements and falls short of the full clone set. An unresolved V gene accounts for under half of the shortfall where checked; the remainder is of unknown origin. The sample table records about 180,000 clones; roughly 87% of these occur just once. Together, the top ten hold less than 0.65% of the sample. The sequenced sample was PBMCs. All receptors come from a woman aged 50 to 60 in good health and CMV-seronegative.

V gene TRBV6-5 combines with J gene TRBJ1-5, with 10 bases that match TRBD1. Unmatched junction bases numbered 5, after V lost 6 bases and J lost 6 bases. The CDR3 runs 14 residues. Germline CDR1 MNHEY, CDR2 SVGAGI. Written as DNA, the CDR3 is TGTGCCAGCAGCATGACAGGGGGCGGTCAGCCCCAGCATTTT. This codes for CASSMTGGGQPQHF.

About this clone: The junction shows a germline mismatch at one end, possibly a read error. The V and J genes are TRBV6-5 and TRBJ2-4; possible D gene TRBD1, 5 bases. CDR3 length: 13 residues. Germline assignment: CDR1 MNHEY and CDR2 SVGAGI. CDR3 sequence (DNA): TGTGCCAGCAGCCAAGGGGCGTACAGCCCGCCCGACTTC. This codes for CASSQGAYSPPDF.

The rearrangement uses TRBV30 and TRBJ2-5; D possibly corresponds to TRBD2 (6 bases). This CDR3 contains 13 residues. The V gene's germline CDR1 is GTSNPN and CDR2 SVGIG (reference sequence). V shed 1 base and J shed 4 bases, with 10 bases lying between them. The CDR3 loop is CAWSGGVRETQYF. The CDR3 DNA follows: TGTGCCTGGAGTGGCGGGGTTCGAGAGACCCAGTACTTC.

CDR3 in DNA: TGTGCCAGCAGTCCGACAGGGGGCTTCGGGGAGCTGTTTTTT. Encoded protein: CASSPTGGFGELFF. The chain uses TRBV27 and TRBJ2-2; 10 bases are shared with TRBD1. This CDR3 region has 14 residues. The J segment lost 7 bases and the V segment lost 5 bases, leaving 4 bases of the junction unmatched. The germline CDR1 and CDR2 sequences are MNHEY and SMNVEV (reference sequence).

The chain combines TRBV2 with TRBJ2-7; a possible D gene is TRBD1 (5 bases). Germline CDR1 and CDR2: SNHLY and FYNNEI. This CDR3 is built from 11 residues. The V end lost 5 bases, the J end lost 5 bases, and 7 bases lay between the germline ends. Written as DNA, the CDR3 is TGTGCCAGCAGTTCGGACAACGAGCAGTACTTC. It encodes CASSSDNEQYF.

This clone appeared once. V is TRBV6-5 and J is TRBJ2-3; tentative D call: TRBD2 (5 bases). V lost 0 bases and J lost 5, with 6 bases in between. There are 13 residues in the CDR3. Per germline, CDR1 MNHEY and CDR2 SVGAGI. CDR3 nucleotide sequence: TGTGCCAGCAGTTACTCGAGGGTAGATACGCAGTATTTT. It is translated as CASSYSRVDTQYF.